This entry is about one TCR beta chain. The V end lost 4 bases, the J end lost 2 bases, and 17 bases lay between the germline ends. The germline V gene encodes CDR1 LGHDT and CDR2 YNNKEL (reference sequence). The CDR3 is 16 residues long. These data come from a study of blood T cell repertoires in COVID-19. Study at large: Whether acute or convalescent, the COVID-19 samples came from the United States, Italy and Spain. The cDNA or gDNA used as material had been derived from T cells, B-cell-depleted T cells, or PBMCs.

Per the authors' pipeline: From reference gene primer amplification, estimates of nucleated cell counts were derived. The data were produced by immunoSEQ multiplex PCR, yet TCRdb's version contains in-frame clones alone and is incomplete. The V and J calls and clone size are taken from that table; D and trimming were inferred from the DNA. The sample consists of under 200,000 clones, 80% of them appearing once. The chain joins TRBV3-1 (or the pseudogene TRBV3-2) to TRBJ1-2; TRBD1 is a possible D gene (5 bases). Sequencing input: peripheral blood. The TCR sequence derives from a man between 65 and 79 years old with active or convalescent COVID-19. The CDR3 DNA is TGTGCCAGCAGCCCCCTGAGCGGGGCGGGGAACTATGGCTACACCTTC. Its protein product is CASSPLSGAGNYGYTF.